This T cell receptor beta chain was recovered during a study of cytomegalovirus exposure and HLA in healthy donors. The germline gives CDR1 SGHTA, CDR2 FQGNSA. The CDR3 sequence is 16 residues long. The ends lost 5 bases at V and 2 bases at J; junction bases unmatched: 8. General study results and limits: In the roughly 120 validation repertoires, a later analysis found that first-cohort TCR clusters tended to co-occur.

Some clones are missing from TCRdb's copy, which holds only in-frame ones; the method was immunoSEQ multiplex PCR. The sample comprises about 220,000 clones, just over 85% of which are singletons, and 2.9% rests with the top ten. This clone was recorded once. Its antigen is unidentified. The rearrangement uses TRBV7-2 and TRBJ2-1; 8 bases line up with TRBD2. Specimen: PBMCs. This sequence originates from a woman aged 18 to 35 in good health and CMV-seronegative. The CDR3 spells CASSLGETSAYNEQFF. The CDR3 DNA reads TGTGCCAGCAGCCTTGGGGAGACTAGCGCCTACAATGAGCAGTTCTTC.